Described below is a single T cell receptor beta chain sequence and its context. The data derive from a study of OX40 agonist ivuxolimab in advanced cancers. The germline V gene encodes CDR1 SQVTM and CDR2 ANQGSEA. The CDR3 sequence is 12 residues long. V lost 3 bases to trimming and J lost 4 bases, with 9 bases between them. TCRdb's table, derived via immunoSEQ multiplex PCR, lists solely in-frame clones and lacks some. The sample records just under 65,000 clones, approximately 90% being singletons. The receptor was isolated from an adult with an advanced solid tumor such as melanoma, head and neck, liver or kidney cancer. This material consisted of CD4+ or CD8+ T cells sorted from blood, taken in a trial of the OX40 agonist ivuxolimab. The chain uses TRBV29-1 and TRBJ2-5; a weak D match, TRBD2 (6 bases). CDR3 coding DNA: TGCAGCGTTGATCGGGGAGGAGAGACCCAGTACTTC. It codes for CSVDRGGETQYF.